This T cell receptor beta chain emerged from a study of T-cell memory formation after mild COVID-19. Overall study: Largely donor-specific TCR clusters were found. Study findings and constraints: Later expanders leaned CD4+, whereas day 15 to 85 contracting clones were balanced CD4/CD8. Contracting CD4+ clones sat mainly in CM and EM; CD8+ in EMRA.

This clonotype turned up a few times. The antigen is undetermined. The germline gives CDR1 SQVTM, CDR2 ANQGSEA. The J segment lost 5 bases and the V segment lost 4 bases, leaving 4 bases of the junction unmatched. The CDR3 totals 12 residues. Amplification by 5'RACE using constant-segment primers produced TCR alpha and TCR beta cDNA libraries that carried sample barcodes and UMIs. Using its own MiXCR run on the 5' RACE reads, TCRdb lists one record per CDR3 protein. In the table there are about 170,000 distinct CDR3 sequences, roughly 13% of which are singletons. This sequence originates from a man aged 18 to 30 who had mild COVID-19 (a few samples of this study predate the infection). Cell type and time point are not known. Material for sequencing was PBMCs or a T cell subset sorted from them (not recorded which). The rearrangement links TRBV29-1 to TRBJ2-5; 7 nucleotides align to TRBD2. In nucleotides, the CDR3 is TGCAGCGTTGCCCTAGCGGCCGAGACCCAGTACTTC. Translation: CSVALAAETQYF.